Listed below are T cell receptor beta chains from one sample, sequenced in a study of blood T cell repertoires in COVID-19. Clones were sequenced by immunoSEQ multiplex PCR, and TCRdb holds only the in-frame ones, with some missing. The table shows some 74,000 clones, with approximately 78% occurring only once. What was sequenced was peripheral blood. Receptors were obtained from a woman older than 75 with active or convalescent COVID-19. CDR3s include the opening cysteine and the closing phenylalanine or tryptophan. A D gene is named only where the DNA matches it firmly. Only some rows state a clone size, as once, few, many or a class for expanded clones.

d_gene: .
abundance: few
v_gene: TRBV2
j_gene: TRBJ2-2
CDR3aa: CASSGRRAPTGELFF
CDR3nt: TGTGCCAGCAGTGGACGGAGGGCGCCGACCGGGGAGCTGTTTTTT

d_gene: .
abundance: .
v_gene: TRBV19
j_gene: TRBJ2-1
CDR3aa: CASSTFGNRVQNEQFF
CDR3nt: TGTGCCAGTAGTACATTCGGGAACAGGGTTCAGAATGAGCAGTTCTTC

d_gene: TRBD1
abundance: .
v_gene: TRBV5-1
j_gene: TRBJ2-1
CDR3aa: CASRDRLPGSYNEQFF
CDR3nt: TGCGCCAGCAGGGACAGGCTTCCTGGGTCCTACAATGAGCAGTTCTTC

d_gene: TRBD2
abundance: .
v_gene: TRBV27
j_gene: TRBJ2-7
CDR3aa: CATRQGTSESGSEQYF
CDR3nt: TGTGCCACCCGTCAAGGGACTAGCGAGTCAGGCTCCGAGCAGTACTTC

d_gene: TRBD1
abundance: .
v_gene: TRBV5-1
j_gene: TRBJ1-2
CDR3aa: CASSYGQVDSYGYTF
CDR3nt: TGCGCCAGCAGCTATGGACAGGTCGACTCCTATGGCTACACCTTC

d_gene: .
abundance: .
v_gene: TRBV4-1
j_gene: TRBJ2-3
CDR3aa: CASSQERETTDTQYF
CDR3nt: TGCGCCAGCAGCCAAGAACGGGAGACCACAGATACGCAGTATTTT

d_gene: TRBD1
abundance: .
v_gene: TRBV28
j_gene: TRBJ1-2
CDR3aa: CASSAGTGYTYGYTF
CDR3nt: TGTGCCAGCAGTGCCGGGACAGGGTATACCTATGGCTACACCTTC

d_gene: TRBD2
abundance: .
v_gene: TRBV19
j_gene: TRBJ2-1
CDR3aa: CASSTPGGQKYYNEQFF
CDR3nt: TGTGCCAGTAGTACCCCGGGGGGGCAAAAATACTACAATGAGCAGTTCTTC

d_gene: TRBD1
abundance: .
v_gene: TRBV5-6
j_gene: TRBJ1-4
CDR3aa: CASSSGTGTTNEKLFF
CDR3nt: TGTGCCAGCAGCTCCGGGACAGGGACAACTAATGAAAAACTGTTTTTT

d_gene: TRBD1
abundance: .
v_gene: TRBV5-5
j_gene: TRBJ1-4
CDR3aa: CASSGTGGVEKLFF
CDR3nt: TGTGCCAGCAGCGGCACAGGGGGAGTTGAAAAACTGTTTTTT

d_gene: TRBD2
abundance: .
v_gene: TRBV6-4
j_gene: TRBJ2-3
CDR3aa: CASSDSPGTSVTDTQYF
CDR3nt: TGTGCCAGCAGTGACTCGCCAGGGACTAGCGTCACAGATACGCAGTATTTT

d_gene: TRBD1
abundance: .
v_gene: TRBV18
j_gene: TRBJ1-6
CDR3aa: CASSPTDRGSSPLHF
CDR3nt: TGTGCCAGCTCACCCACGGACAGGGGCAGTTCACCCCTCCACTTT

d_gene: .
abundance: .
v_gene: TRBV7-2
j_gene: TRBJ1-2
CDR3aa: CASSLGRGNYGYTF
CDR3nt: TGTGCCAGCAGCTTAGGTAGGGGAAACTATGGCTACACCTTC

d_gene: TRBD2
abundance: .
v_gene: TRBV27
j_gene: TRBJ2-2
CDR3aa: CASSFGRANTGELFF
CDR3nt: TGTGCCAGCAGTTTCGGGAGGGCGAACACCGGGGAGCTGTTTTTT

d_gene: .
abundance: .
v_gene: TRBV12-3/TRBV12-4
j_gene: TRBJ1-1
CDR3aa: CASSSIGVRAFF
CDR3nt: TGTGCCAGCAGTTCAATAGGGGTACGGGCTTTCTTT

d_gene: .
abundance: .
v_gene: TRBV28
j_gene: TRBJ1-5
CDR3aa: CASSFIVDGDSNQPQHF
CDR3nt: TGTGCCAGCAGTTTTATAGTGGACGGGGATAGCAATCAGCCCCAGCATTTT

d_gene: TRBD1
abundance: .
v_gene: TRBV3-1/TRBV3-2
j_gene: TRBJ2-3
CDR3aa: CASSQESGQRTDTQYF
CDR3nt: TGTGCCAGCAGCCAGGAATCGGGACAGCGCACAGATACGCAGTATTTT

d_gene: .
abundance: .
v_gene: TRBV11-3
j_gene: TRBJ2-7
CDR3aa: CASSSPGDYEQYF
CDR3nt: TGTGCCAGCAGCTCCCCAGGGGACTACGAGCAGTACTTC

d_gene: TRBD2
abundance: .
v_gene: TRBV7-3
j_gene: TRBJ2-1
CDR3aa: CASSLKLREAYNEQFF
CDR3nt: TGTGCCAGCAGCTTAAAGTTACGGGAGGCCTACAATGAGCAGTTCTTC

d_gene: TRBD1
abundance: .
v_gene: TRBV27
j_gene: TRBJ2-7
CDR3aa: CASSLRWLDRAEQYF
CDR3nt: TGTGCCAGCAGTTTAAGGTGGTTGGACAGGGCAGAGCAGTACTTC

d_gene: .
abundance: .
v_gene: TRBV9
j_gene: TRBJ1-2
CDR3aa: CASSPRTTYGYTF
CDR3nt: TGTGCCAGCAGCCCAAGGACAACCTATGGCTACACCTTC

d_gene: .
abundance: .
v_gene: TRBV10-3
j_gene: TRBJ2-7
CDR3aa: CAISGQGFYEQYF
CDR3nt: TGTGCCATCAGTGGTCAGGGATTTTACGAGCAGTACTTC

d_gene: .
abundance: .
v_gene: TRBV21-1
j_gene: TRBJ1-3
CDR3aa: CASGGTQGNTIYF
CDR3nt: TGTGCCAGCGGGGGGACTCAAGGAAACACCATATATTTT

d_gene: .
abundance: many
v_gene: TRBV4-1
j_gene: TRBJ1-1
CDR3aa: CASSSHQGSPVEAFF
CDR3nt: TGCGCCAGCAGCTCCCACCAGGGCAGTCCCGTTGAAGCTTTCTTT

d_gene: .
abundance: .
v_gene: TRBV28
j_gene: TRBJ2-7
CDR3aa: CASAAIVRDEQYF
CDR3nt: TGTGCCAGCGCCGCGATCGTGAGGGACGAGCAGTACTTC

d_gene: .
abundance: .
v_gene: TRBV11-2
j_gene: TRBJ1-1
CDR3aa: CASSLNRANTEAFF
CDR3nt: TGTGCCAGCAGCTTAAACAGGGCAAACACTGAAGCTTTCTTT

d_gene: TRBD2
abundance: .
v_gene: TRBV10-1
j_gene: TRBJ2-7
CDR3aa: CASSKEREVSYEQYF
CDR3nt: TGCGCCAGCAGTAAAGAGCGGGAGGTGTCCTACGAGCAGTACTTC

d_gene: TRBD1
abundance: once
v_gene: TRBV18
j_gene: TRBJ1-2
CDR3aa: CASSPRGLEGYTF
CDR3nt: TGTGCCAGCTCACCCAGGGGGCTCGAAGGCTACACCTTC

d_gene: TRBD2
abundance: once
v_gene: TRBV19
j_gene: TRBJ2-3
CDR3aa: CASSLRLSGGGTDTQYF
CDR3nt: TGTGCCAGTAGCCTTCGCCTTAGCGGGGGGGGCACAGATACGCAGTATTTT

d_gene: .
abundance: .
v_gene: TRBV14
j_gene: TRBJ2-3
CDR3aa: CASSQPGLPSVDTQYF
CDR3nt: TGTGCCAGCAGCCAACCGGGACTCCCTAGCGTGGATACGCAGTATTTT

d_gene: .
abundance: .
v_gene: TRBV2
j_gene: TRBJ2-5
CDR3aa: CASSVSAGGETQYF
CDR3nt: TGTGCCAGCAGTGTATCAGCGGGTGGAGAGACCCAGTACTTC

d_gene: .
abundance: .
v_gene: TRBV27
j_gene: TRBJ1-4
CDR3aa: CASSGHGANEKLFF
CDR3nt: TGTGCCAGCAGTGGGCATGGCGCTAATGAAAAACTGTTTTTT

d_gene: TRBD2
abundance: .
v_gene: TRBV4-3
j_gene: TRBJ2-3
CDR3aa: CASSHSSGKADTQYF
CDR3nt: TGCGCCAGCAGCCACTCTAGCGGGAAGGCAGATACGCAGTATTTT

d_gene: TRBD2
abundance: .
v_gene: TRBV2
j_gene: TRBJ2-1
CDR3aa: CASSSGLAEQFF
CDR3nt: TGTGCCAGCAGTTCCGGACTAGCGGAGCAGTTCTTC

d_gene: .
abundance: .
v_gene: TRBV6-2/TRBV6-3
j_gene: TRBJ1-5
CDR3aa: CASSGPGGGMSNQPQHF
CDR3nt: TGTGCCAGCAGTGGGCCTGGGGGGGGGATGAGCAATCAGCCCCAGCATTTT

d_gene: .
abundance: .
v_gene: TRBV7-3
j_gene: TRBJ2-2
CDR3aa: CASSLYAGVGATGELFF
CDR3nt: TGTGCCAGCAGCTTATACGCGGGAGTGGGGGCCACCGGGGAGCTGTTTTTT

d_gene: .
abundance: .
v_gene: TRBV27
j_gene: TRBJ2-7
CDR3aa: CASSLDGFNYEQYF
CDR3nt: TGTGCCAGCAGTTTAGACGGGTTCAACTACGAGCAGTACTTC

d_gene: TRBD1
abundance: many
v_gene: TRBV5-4
j_gene: TRBJ1-1
CDR3aa: CASSVGQGLSTEAFF
CDR3nt: TGTGCCAGCAGCGTAGGACAGGGTTTGAGCACTGAAGCTTTCTTT

d_gene: TRBD2
abundance: .
v_gene: TRBV10-2
j_gene: TRBJ2-5
CDR3aa: CASVGGVYSWETQYF
CDR3nt: TGCGCCAGCGTGGGGGGGGTATACTCTTGGGAGACCCAGTACTTC

d_gene: .
abundance: .
v_gene: TRBV7-9
j_gene: TRBJ2-5
CDR3aa: CASSSSGTLQETQYF
CDR3nt: TGTGCCAGCAGCTCTTCCGGGACATTACAAGAGACCCAGTACTTC

d_gene: TRBD2
abundance: .
v_gene: TRBV13
j_gene: TRBJ2-3
CDR3aa: CASRASGGADTQYF
CDR3nt: TGTGCCAGCAGGGCTAGCGGGGGGGCAGATACGCAGTATTTT

d_gene: .
abundance: .
v_gene: TRBV6-5
j_gene: TRBJ1-4
CDR3aa: CASSRWGGPNEKLFF
CDR3nt: TGTGCCAGCAGTCGGTGGGGGGGGCCTAATGAAAAACTGTTTTTT

d_gene: TRBD2
abundance: .
v_gene: TRBV19
j_gene: TRBJ2-3
CDR3aa: CASTPVRAGAADTQYF
CDR3nt: TGTGCCAGTACCCCAGTCAGGGCGGGAGCGGCAGATACGCAGTATTTT

d_gene: TRBD1
abundance: .
v_gene: TRBV10-1
j_gene: TRBJ2-7
CDR3aa: CANSTSDPGTGNYEQYF
CDR3nt: TGCGCCAATTCAACCTCGGACCCCGGGACAGGAAACTACGAGCAGTACTTC

d_gene: .
abundance: .
v_gene: TRBV12-3/TRBV12-4
j_gene: TRBJ2-7
CDR3aa: CASSPTGIHEQYF
CDR3nt: TGTGCCAGCAGCCCCACAGGGATCCACGAGCAGTACTTC

d_gene: TRBD2
abundance: .
v_gene: TRBV29-1
j_gene: TRBJ2-7
CDR3aa: CSVRLAGVYYEQYF
CDR3nt: TGCAGCGTTCGACTAGCGGGAGTCTACTACGAGCAGTACTTC

d_gene: TRBD2
abundance: .
v_gene: TRBV7-2
j_gene: TRBJ2-1
CDR3aa: CASSLAAQRGLNEQFF
CDR3nt: TGTGCCAGCAGCTTAGCGGCCCAGCGGGGGCTAAATGAGCAGTTCTTC

d_gene: .
abundance: .
v_gene: TRBV6-2/TRBV6-3
j_gene: TRBJ2-2
CDR3aa: CASSIQEGWSNTGELFF
CDR3nt: TGTGCCAGCAGTATCCAGGAGGGATGGTCGAACACCGGGGAGCTGTTTTTT

d_gene: .
abundance: .
v_gene: TRBV24-1
j_gene: TRBJ2-5
CDR3aa: CATSRFSGTQETQYF
CDR3nt: TGTGCCACCAGTCGTTTTAGCGGAACCCAAGAGACCCAGTACTTC

d_gene: .
abundance: .
v_gene: TRBV2
j_gene: TRBJ1-3
CDR3aa: CASSEGQGNTIYF
CDR3nt: TGTGCCAGCAGTGAAGGGCAGGGAAACACCATATATTTT

d_gene: .
abundance: .
v_gene: TRBV21-1
j_gene: TRBJ2-3
CDR3aa: CASSKWLLQGTTDTQYF
CDR3nt: TGTGCCAGCAGCAAATGGCTATTACAGGGTACAACAGATACGCAGTATTTT

d_gene: TRBD2
abundance: .
v_gene: TRBV11-2
j_gene: TRBJ2-3
CDR3aa: CASSRNLAGNTDTQYF
CDR3nt: TGTGCCAGCAGCCGGAACCTAGCGGGGAACACAGATACGCAGTATTTT

d_gene: TRBD1
abundance: .
v_gene: TRBV14
j_gene: TRBJ1-6
CDR3aa: CASSSRQGRNSPLHF
CDR3nt: TGTGCCAGCAGCTCCAGACAGGGACGTAATTCACCCCTCCACTTT